Below, 8 T cell receptor beta chains from the same sample are listed, as sequenced in a study of T cell responses to AZD1222 COVID-19 vaccine. Sequencing used immunoSEQ multiplex PCR; TCRdb keeps in-frame clones, though not all of them. Among about 140,000 clones, 80% to 90% were seen once, and the ten largest hold 1.5% to 2%. Sequencing was performed on peripheral blood, taken on day 0 of AZD1222 vaccination. These receptors were obtained from an adult in good health.

The sample holds a few counts of this clone. The chain links TRBV28 to TRBJ2-5; possible D gene TRBD1, 5 bases. Germline-derived CDR1 and CDR2 are MDHEN and SYDVKM. The CDR3 spans 13 residues. V lost 6 bases, J lost 0 bases, and 8 bases lay in between. The CDR3 DNA reads as TGTGCCAGCAGCAGACAGAACCAAGAGACCCAGTACTTC. This codes for CASSRQNQETQYF.

V is TRBV7-2 and J is TRBJ1-1; D ambiguous. The CDR3 contains 14 residues. In germline, CDR1 is SGHTA, CDR2 FQGNSA. Deletions cut 1 base from V and 2 bases from J, with 8 bases between. The CDR3 DNA reads as TGTGCCAGCAGCTTAGAGGTGGCTAACACTGAAGCTTTCTTT. Its protein product is CASSLEVANTEAFF. The full variable domain, rest sourced from reference TRBV7-2 and TRBJ1-1, is GAGVSQSPSNKVTEKGKDVELRCDPISGHTALYWYRQSLGQGLEFLIYFQGNSAPDKSGLPSDRFSAERTGGSVSTLTIQRTQQEDSAVYLCASSLEVANTEAFFGQGTRLTVV.

The rearrangement uses TRBV3-1 (or the pseudogene TRBV3-2) and TRBJ1-2, with D possibly TRBD1 on 5 matching bases. Trimming pared 4 bases from V and 5 bases from J, leaving 20 bases between. CDR3 length equals 16 residues. Germline V gene data show CDR1 as LGHDT and CDR2 as YNNKEL (reference sequence). In DNA form, the CDR3 reads TGTGCCAGCAGCCCCCTCCGGGACCATATTAGTTATGGCTACACCTTC. Translating gives CASSPLRDHISYGYTF.

In its sample, this clone was seen a few times. The chain couples TRBV28 to TRBJ1-5; 8 positions agree with TRBD1. V lost 5 bases and J lost 4; bases outside the gene matches: 7. CDR3 length equals 15 residues. CDR1 is MDHEN and CDR2 is SYDVKM in the germline V gene. The CDR3 reads CASSHGQGRNQPQHF. CDR3 nucleotides: TGTGCCAGCAGTCATGGACAGGGCAGAAATCAGCCCCAGCATTTT.

The chain employs TRBV7-2 and TRBJ1-2; perhaps TRBD1 as D (6 bases). The CDR3 sequence is 13 residues long. Germline lookup yields CDR1 SGHTA and CDR2 FQGNSA. Deletions cut 3 bases from V and 8 bases from J, with 13 bases between. The CDR3 loop is CASSLQGLEGYTF. Here the CDR3 DNA reads TGTGCCAGCAGCTTGCAGGGGCTCGAGGGCTACACCTTC.

The gene calls are TRBV10-3 and TRBJ2-7, with D unclear. V dropped 0 bases and J dropped 1 base, with 7 bases sitting between them. Germline CDR1 ENHRY, CDR2 SYGVKD. There are 14 residues in the CDR3. CDR3 protein: CAISESGFSYEQYF. The CDR3, as DNA: TGTGCCATCAGTGAGTCGGGCTTTTCCTACGAGCAGTACTTC.

The chain links TRBV18 to TRBJ2-3; D gene ambiguous. The CDR3 is made up of 12 amino acids. The V gene lost 6 bases and the J gene lost 0 bases, with 4 bases spanning the gap. The germline CDR1 and CDR2 sequences are KGHSH and LQKENI. CDR3 in amino acids: CASSQSTDTQYF. In DNA, the CDR3 is TGTGCCAGCTCCCAGAGCACAGATACGCAGTATTTT.

The chain uses TRBV19 and TRBJ1-2; D is perhaps TRBD1 (5 bases). With 1 base removed from V and 4 bases from J, the gap between germline ends came to 7 bases. From germline, CDR1 is LNHDA and CDR2 SQIVND (reference sequence). This CDR3 has 13 amino acids. CDR3 in DNA: TGTGCCAGTAGTATAGGGGGGAGCTATGGCTACACCTTC. Translated: CASSIGGSYGYTF.